Below, 25 T cell receptor beta chains from the same sample are listed, as sequenced in a study of CD8+CD57+ T cells in acquired aplastic anemia. Genomic DNA provided the template from which TCR beta VDJ and CDR3 profiles were obtained. One entry per CDR3 protein results from TCRdb running MiXCR on the reads. The table lists 150,000 to 200,000 distinct CDR3 sequences, under 75% of them singletons. The sample consisted of sorted CD4+, CD8+, or CD8+CD57+ T cells (not recorded which) from PBMCs. The origin of the receptors is a human donor in good health.

This rearrangement joins TRBV7-3 to TRBJ1-1, with D uncertain. Looked up from germline, CDR1 is SGHTA and CDR2 is FQGTGA. This CDR3 is 13 amino acids long. V lost 7 bases to trimming and J lost 1 base, with 10 bases between them. CDR3 sequence (DNA): TGTGCCAGCACCGTTAGGCCGAACACTGAAGCTTTCTTT. It yields the protein CASTVRPNTEAFF.

This chain connects TRBV29-1 to TRBJ1-2, with 7 bases identical to TRBD1. V lost 7 bases to trimming and J lost 5 bases; unmatched junction nucleotides: 13. This CDR3 is 14 amino acids long. CDR1 is SQVTM, CDR2 ANQGSEA, per germline. The CDR3 loop reads CSAGTEAEGYGYTF. The CDR3, as DNA: TGCAGCGCGGGGACAGAGGCTGAAGGGTATGGCTACACCTTC.

This clonotype was seen a single time. J is TRBJ2-1 and V is TRBV29-1; D is tentatively TRBD1 or TRBD2 (6 bases each). The V and J ends lost 6 bases and 7 bases respectively, with 19 bases between them. CDR1 SQVTM and CDR2 ANQGSEA come from the germline V gene. This CDR3 comprises 14 residues. The CDR3 DNA follows: TGCAGCGTCGGTAGGACGGGGGCCGGTAATGAGCAGTTCTTC. Translated, it gives CSVGRTGAGNEQFF.

This clonotype was counted ten times or more. The chain carries TRBV24-1 and TRBJ1-1; D gene unclear. The CDR3 runs 12 residues. Germline loops: CDR1 KGHDR, CDR2 SFDVKD. The germline V and J ends were trimmed by 0 bases and 8 bases, with 6 bases remaining between them. CDR3 in DNA: TGTGCCACCAGTGATTTGAGCGGGGAAGCTTTCTTT. It encodes CATSDLSGEAFF.

V gene TRBV7-6 combines with J gene TRBJ1-4, with D unresolved. Germline V CDR1 and CDR2: SGHVS, FNYEAQ. The V gene lost 0 bases and the J gene lost 12 bases, with 11 bases spanning the gap. The CDR3 extends over 13 amino acids. CDR3 amino acids: CASSLAEGAELFF. The CDR3 region has the DNA TGTGCCAGCAGCTTAGCAGAGGGTGCGGAACTGTTTTTT.

The V call is TRBV20-1, the J call TRBJ1-5; the D gene is possibly TRBD1 (6 bases). The CDR3 length is 16 residues. Germline V gives CDR1 DFQATT, CDR2 SNEGSKA (reference sequence). Trimming stripped 5 bases from V and 3 bases from J, with 20 bases between. The DNA for the CDR3 is TGCAGTGCTCTAACTCCTCCGAGGGGGTACAATCAGCCCCAGCATTTT. The encoded protein is CSALTPPRGYNQPQHF.

A few counts support this clonotype. The chain links TRBV29-1 to TRBJ2-7; 8 nucleotides align to TRBD1. After removal of 1 base from V and 3 bases from J, the junction contained 11 bases not matched to a gene. Germline CDR1 is SQVTM and CDR2 is ANQGSEA. CDR3 length equals 16 residues. The CDR3 bases are TGCAGCGTTGAAGGGGGACAGGACTTTATGGACTACGAGCAGTACTTC. Residues: CSVEGGQDFMDYEQYF.

The rearrangement links TRBV19 to TRBJ1-6; perhaps TRBD1 as D (5 bases). The CDR3 has 14 residues. Deletions cut 7 bases from V and 10 bases from J, with 17 bases between. The germline gives CDR1 LNHDA, CDR2 SQIVND (reference sequence). The CDR3 sequence is CASNMGGSESPLHF. As DNA, the CDR3 is TGTGCCAGTAACATGGGGGGTAGCGAATCACCCCTCCACTTT.

Ten or more counts support this clonotype. The V call is TRBV6-1, the J call TRBJ1-3; D is uncertain. Germline lookup yields CDR1 MNHNS and CDR2 SASEGT. The CDR3 has 12 amino acids. The germline V and J ends were trimmed by 10 bases and 0 bases, with 7 bases remaining between them. The DNA for the CDR3 is TGTGCCATCCTAGTCTCTGGAAACACCATATATTTT. This codes for CAILVSGNTIYF.

The chain combines TRBV29-1 with TRBJ2-7; 8 bases agree with TRBD1. The CDR3 is 12 amino acids. Germline V gene data show CDR1 as SQVTM and CDR2 as ANQGSEA. The ends lost 8 bases at V and 3 bases at J; junction bases unmatched: 6. The chain's CDR3 is CSPWTGFYEQYF. The CDR3 DNA is TGCAGCCCTTGGACAGGGTTCTACGAGCAGTACTTC.

This sequence joins TRBV5-1 and TRBJ2-2; the D gene is possibly TRBD1 (5 bases). The V gene's germline CDR1 is SGHRS and CDR2 YFSETQ. Trimming pared 5 bases from V and 8 bases from J, leaving 10 bases between. There are 12 residues in the CDR3. Here the CDR3 reads CASRPGSGELFF. The CDR3 nucleotides are TGCGCCAGCAGGCCAGGGTCAGGGGAGCTGTTTTTT.

This clonotype was counted between two and nine times. A much larger clone differs by one base, so this may be a read error. The V and J genes are TRBV12-3 or TRBV12-4 and TRBJ2-1, with 8 nucleotides matching TRBD2. The CDR3 loop spans 15 amino acids. The CDR3: CTSSLVVAGNNEQFF. As DNA, the CDR3 is TGTACCAGCAGTTTAGTGGTAGCGGGGAACAATGAGCAGTTCTTC.

In its sample, this clonotype was seen many times. V and J are TRBV16 and TRBJ2-1, with TRBD2 as a possible D gene (6 bases). Germline V gene sequence: CDR1 KGHSY, CDR2 FQNENV. V was cut by 5 bases and J by 8 bases, with 10 bases left in between. The CDR3 is 12 residues long. The CDR3 sequence: CASSRLGDEQFF. In DNA, the CDR3 is TGTGCCAGCAGCAGACTAGGCGATGAGCAGTTCTTC.

The rearrangement uses TRBV29-1 and TRBJ2-3; D may be TRBD2 (6 bases). The CDR3 runs 13 residues. V was shortened by 4 bases and J by 3 bases, with 11 bases between the two germline ends. Germline CDR1 and CDR2: SQVTM and ANQGSEA. Here the CDR3 reads CSVGRGQTDTQYF. The CDR3 DNA reads TGCAGCGTTGGGAGGGGCCAGACAGATACGCAGTATTTT.

The chain combines TRBV6-1 with TRBJ2-5; 7 bases agree with TRBD1. The ends lost 1 base at V and 4 bases at J; junction bases unmatched: 6. This CDR3 is built from 15 residues. Germline V gives CDR1 MNHNS, CDR2 SASEGT. The CDR3 loop reads CASSEDRGRGETQYF. CDR3 in DNA: TGTGCCAGCAGTGAAGACAGGGGCCGGGGAGAGACCCAGTACTTC.

The chain links TRBV28 to TRBJ2-3; D is possibly TRBD1 (5 bases). CDR1 is MDHEN and CDR2 is SYDVKM in the germline V gene. The germline V and J ends were trimmed by 1 base and 0 bases, with 11 bases remaining between them. The CDR3 totals 16 residues. CDR3 loop: CASSLSPDSSTDTQYF. The CDR3, as DNA: TGTGCCAGCAGTTTATCCCCCGACAGCAGCACAGATACGCAGTATTTT.

The table lists this clonotype with many counts. CDR3 in amino acids: CASSPYQPQHF. In nucleotides, the CDR3 is TGTGCCAGCAGTCCCTATCAGCCCCAGCATTTT. The rearrangement uses TRBV27 and TRBJ1-5; D remains ambiguous. The V end was cut by 5 bases, the J end by 5 bases, with 4 bases between. CDR1 and CDR2 (germline): MNHEY, SMNVEV (reference sequence). The CDR3 has 11 residues.

The J gene is TRBJ2-7, the V gene TRBV7-8, with 8 nucleotides matching TRBD2. This CDR3 contains 14 residues. The germline gives CDR1 SGHVS, CDR2 FQNEAQ. The V and J ends lost 6 bases and 3 bases, in that order; junction bases with no gene match: 7. CDR3 nucleotide sequence: TGTGCCAGCAGAGGACTAGCTTCGCTCTACGAGCAGTACTTC. Protein sequence: CASRGLASLYEQYF.

This clonotype was seen only a few times. The chain employs TRBV24-1 and TRBJ2-1, with 10 bases matching TRBD2. The CDR3 has 16 residues. Germline assignment: CDR1 KGHDR and CDR2 SFDVKD. V lost 0 bases, J lost 8 bases, and 6 bases stayed unmatched. The CDR3 loop is CATSDLASGSLDEQFF. In nucleotides, the CDR3 is TGTGCCACCAGTGATTTGGCTAGCGGGAGCCTCGATGAGCAGTTCTTC.

The table lists this clonotype with many counts. This chain connects TRBV4-1 to TRBJ2-5; TRBD1 is a possible D gene (6 bases). V was cut by 2 bases and J by 5 bases, with 15 bases left in between. CDR1 is MGHRA, CDR2 YSYEKL, per germline. The CDR3 contains 15 residues. Here the CDR3 reads CASSQHQQGFETQYF. CDR3 in DNA: TGCGCCAGCAGCCAACATCAACAGGGTTTCGAGACCCAGTACTTC.

CDR3 loop: CASRSYNEQFF. The CDR3 region has the DNA TGTGCCAGTCGGTCGTACAATGAGCAGTTCTTC. The chain recombines TRBV19 with TRBJ2-1; D gene uncertain. The CDR3 length is 11 residues. Germline V CDR1 and CDR2: LNHDA, SQIVND (reference sequence). Trimming cost V 8 bases and J 4 bases, with 6 bases left between them.

The chain couples TRBV19 to TRBJ2-3; 8 bases map to TRBD2. CDR3 length: 17 residues. V lost 6 bases and J lost 0; bases outside the gene matches: 11. Germline CDR1 LNHDA, CDR2 SQIVND (reference sequence). CDR3 amino acids: CASSLKLAGLSTDTQYF. CDR3 coding DNA: TGTGCCAGTAGCCTTAAATTAGCGGGACTAAGCACAGATACGCAGTATTTT. The whole variable domain, filled in from reference TRBV19 and TRBJ2-3, reads DGGITQSPKYLFRKEGQNVTLSCEQNLNHDAMYWYRQDPGQGLRLIYYSQIVNDFQKGDIAEGYSVSREKKESFPLTVTSAQKNPTAFYLCASSLKLAGLSTDTQYFGPGTRLTVL.

The chain links TRBV7-9 to TRBJ2-7; D is possibly TRBD1 (6 bases). This CDR3 comprises 16 residues. V lost 5 bases and J 0 bases, leaving 17 bases between the germline ends. The germline V gene has CDR1 SEHNR and CDR2 FQNEAQ (reference sequence). CDR3 protein: CASSPRPGENSYEQYF. The CDR3 nucleotides are TGTGCCAGCAGCCCACGTCCAGGGGAAAACTCCTACGAGCAGTACTTC.

The chain joins TRBV15 to TRBJ2-3; D call uncertain. CDR1 and CDR2 from the germline V gene are LNHNV and YYDKDF (reference sequence). The CDR3 runs 14 residues. V lost 1 base and J lost 7, with 12 bases in between. The CDR3 sequence is CATSRGSTMNTQYF. The DNA of the CDR3 is TGTGCCACCAGCAGAGGATCCACGATGAATACGCAGTATTTT.

This chain connects TRBV7-3 to TRBJ2-2; 8 bases are a match to TRBD1. Germline CDR1 reads SGHTA; CDR2 reads FQGTGA. The CDR3 loop spans 16 amino acids. The junction had 9 bases not matched to a gene; V was cut back by 2 bases and J by 7 bases. This CDR3 reads CASSLAPQGANGELFF. The CDR3 DNA sequence: TGTGCCAGCAGCTTAGCGCCGCAGGGGGCTAACGGGGAGCTGTTTTTT.